The 26 T cell receptor beta chains listed next were all sequenced from one sample in a study of T-cell memory formation after mild COVID-19. TCRdb redid the calling of the 5' RACE reads with MiXCR, one entry per CDR3 protein. The sample lists around 65,000 distinct CDR3 sequences, roughly 10% occurring once. The specimen sequenced was PBMCs or a T cell subset sorted from them (not recorded which). The receptors stem from a man aged 18 to 29 who had mild COVID-19 (a few samples of this study predate the infection). Cell type and time point are not known.

CDR3 in DNA: TGCAGTGCTGAGGGGGCCGCGGGGAAGGATGAGACCCAGTACTTC. It is translated as CSAEGAAGKDETQYF. The rearrangement uses TRBV20-1 and TRBJ2-5; TRBD1 might be the D (7 bases). The germline gives CDR1 DFQATT, CDR2 SNEGSKA (reference sequence). The CDR3 loop spans 15 amino acids. Trimming took off 5 bases at V and 5 bases at J, with 21 bases between the two ends.

This clonotype was detected ten times or more. V and J are TRBV6-4 and TRBJ2-7; no reliable D call. Per germline, CDR1 MRHNA and CDR2 SNTAGT. The CDR3 totals 14 residues. The ends were cut back, 7 bases at V and 0 bases at J, with 13 bases in the middle. This CDR3 reads CASNAGSSSYEQYV. The CDR3 bases are TGTGCCAGCAACGCAGGTTCAAGCTCCTACGAGCAGTACGTC.

This clonotype has more than one count but fewer than ten. The chain uses TRBV6-5 and TRBJ2-2; 14 nucleotides match TRBD2. From germline, CDR1 is MNHEY and CDR2 SVGAGI. V was pared by 8 bases and J by 7 bases, with 12 bases of the junction left unmatched. The CDR3 extends over 17 amino acids. The CDR3 DNA is TGTGCCAGCTCGCGGGGACTAGCGGGGGACCTAAGCGGGGAGCTGTTTTTT. Its translation is CASSRGLAGDLSGELFF.

The chain has TRBV7-2 and TRBJ2-2; 7 positions agree with TRBD2. CDR1 and CDR2 from the germline V gene are SGHTA and FQGNSA. This CDR3 is built from 15 residues. V shed 2 bases and J 1 base; nucleotides not matched to a gene: 1. CDR3 nucleotides: TGTGCCAGCAGCTTACGCGGGGGGAACACCGGGGAGCTGTTTTTT. It specifies CASSLRGGNTGELFF.

This clonotype was counted ten times or more. V and J are TRBV6-6 and TRBJ2-3; perhaps D is TRBD1 or TRBD2 (6 bases each). V lost 8 bases and J 6 bases, leaving 12 bases between the germline ends. CDR1 MNHNY and CDR2 SVGAGI come from the germline V gene (reference sequence). CDR3 length: 12 amino acids. This CDR3 reads CASGWGADTQYF. The CDR3 nucleotides are TGTGCCAGCGGGTGGGGGGCTGATACGCAGTATTTT.

This clonotype has a count of ten or more. The rearrangement links TRBV5-1 to TRBJ2-2; 10 nucleotides align to TRBD2. Germline assignment: CDR1 SGHRS and CDR2 YFSETQ. V lost 5 bases and J lost 2; bases outside the gene matches: 6. The CDR3 sequence is 16 residues long. The CDR3 sequence: CASSLLAGANTGELFF. DNA for the CDR3: TGCGCCAGCAGTCTGCTAGCGGGGGCCAACACCGGGGAGCTGTTTTTT.

The chain combines TRBV6-1 with TRBJ1-2; 7 nucleotides align to TRBD1. The germline V gene encodes CDR1 MNHNS and CDR2 SASEGT. This CDR3 has 14 residues. Trimming at V came to 6 bases and at J to 3 bases, leaving 7 bases not matched to a gene. This CDR3 reads CASSRPQGDYGYTF. The DNA for the CDR3 is TGTGCCAGCAGCCGCCCCCAGGGGGACTATGGCTACACCTTC.

V usage is TRBV5-1 and J usage is TRBJ2-5, with 9 bases aligning to TRBD1. V lost 3 bases, J lost 1 base, and 10 bases stayed unmatched. The germline gives CDR1 SGHRS, CDR2 YFSETQ. The CDR3 is 17 residues long. For the CDR3, the DNA is TGCGCCAGCAGCTCCGCTCGGGGACAGGGTCTCCAAGAGACCCAGTACTTC. It translates to CASSSARGQGLQETQYF.

The rearrangement links TRBV7-6 to TRBJ2-7; 12 bases match TRBD2. Trimming removed 5 bases from V and 2 bases from J; junction bases left unmatched: 7. Germline V CDR1 and CDR2: SGHVS, FNYEAQ. The CDR3 length is 16 residues. The DNA of the CDR3 is TGTGCCAGCAGCGAGACTAGCGGGGGTGAAACCTACGAGCAGTACTTC. Encoded protein: CASSETSGGETYEQYF. Combining the CDR3 with reference TRBV7-6 and TRBJ2-7 gives the whole variable domain GAGVSQSPRYKVTKRGQDVALRCDPISGHVSLYWYRQALGQGPEFLTYFNYEAQQDKSGLPNDRFSAERPEGSISTLTIQRTEQRDSAMYRCASSETSGGETYEQYFGPGTRLTVT.

The rearrangement joins TRBV10-3 to TRBJ1-2; D is undetermined. In germline, CDR1 is ENHRY, CDR2 SYGVKD. This CDR3 comprises 14 residues. Between the trimmed V and J ends, which lost 0 bases and 4 bases, there was a span of 9 bases. CDR3 nucleotides: TGTGCCATCAGTGAGTCGTACGGAATCTATGGCTACACCTTC. Amino acids: CAISESYGIYGYTF.

The chain carries TRBV7-2 and TRBJ2-4; TRBD1 is a possible D gene (6 bases). This CDR3 is 15 amino acids long. CDR1 is SGHTA and CDR2 is FQGNSA in the germline V gene. Deletions cut 6 bases from V and 5 bases from J, with 17 bases between. CDR3 sequence (DNA): TGTGCCAGCAGTCGCACCTACAGGGTTCAAAACATTCAGTACTTC. It is translated as CASSRTYRVQNIQYF. The full variable domain, its missing parts supplied by reference TRBV7-2 and TRBJ2-4, is GAGVSQSPSNKVTEKGKDVELRCDPISGHTALYWYRQSLGQGLEFLIYFQGNSAPDKSGLPSDRFSAERTGGSVSTLTIQRTQQEDSAVYLCASSRTYRVQNIQYFGAGTRLSVL.

This clonotype was seen only a few times. This chain links TRBV27 with TRBJ2-1; no reliable D call. The germline CDR1 and CDR2 sequences are MNHEY and SMNVEV (reference sequence). The CDR3 is 14 amino acids. Trimming removed 0 bases at V and 5 bases at J, with 8 bases between. The CDR3: CASSLSGTNNEQFF. CDR3 DNA sequence: TGTGCCAGCAGTTTATCGGGAACCAACAATGAGCAGTTCTTC.

In its sample, this clonotype was seen many times. The rearrangement joins TRBV28 to TRBJ2-5; D perhaps matches TRBD2 (5 bases). V was cut by 5 bases and J by 10 bases, with 14 bases left in between. From germline, CDR1 is MDHEN and CDR2 SYDVKM. The CDR3 is 12 residues long. CDR3 sequence reads: CASSPSGPHQYF. Written as DNA, the CDR3 is TGTGCCAGCAGTCCGAGCGGACCACACCAGTACTTC.

This clonotype appeared a few times. The J gene is TRBJ2-1, the V gene TRBV20-1, with a tentative D call TRBD2 (5 bases). This CDR3 has 15 amino acids. Looked up from germline, CDR1 is DFQATT and CDR2 is SNEGSKA (reference sequence). Between the trimmed V and J ends, which lost 5 bases and 5 bases, there was a span of 19 bases. The CDR3 region has the DNA TGCAGTGCTGCCCTTCGGGGTCGGATGGACAATGAGCAGTTCTTC. Translated: CSAALRGRMDNEQFF.

This clonotype appeared a few times. CDR3 sequence reads: CASSLDNNYGYTF. Written as DNA, the CDR3 is TGTGCCAGCAGCCTCGACAATAACTATGGCTACACCTTC. The chain recombines TRBV7-3 with TRBJ1-2, with D unresolved. V lost 5 bases and J 1 base, leaving 8 bases between the germline ends. The CDR3 is 13 residues long. Per germline, CDR1 SGHTA and CDR2 FQGTGA.

This clonotype was seen more than once but under ten times. The chain couples TRBV5-1 to TRBJ1-1; perhaps TRBD1 as D (6 bases). The CDR3 length is 14 residues. Germline CDR1 reads SGHRS; CDR2 reads YFSETQ. The V gene lost 3 bases and the J gene lost 5 bases, with 14 bases spanning the gap. In DNA form, the CDR3 reads TGCGCCAGCAGCTCACAGGGTTATCGGACTGAAGCTTTCTTT. Protein sequence: CASSSQGYRTEAFF.

This clonotype was observed many times. V is TRBV5-6 and J is TRBJ2-3; 8 bases fit TRBD2. From germline, CDR1 is SGHDT and CDR2 YYEEEE. The CDR3 is 15 residues long. With 6 bases clipped from V and 2 bases from J, the junction kept 8 bases outside the gene matches. DNA for the CDR3: TGTGCCAGCACCAAGACTAGCGACTTCACAGATACGCAGTATTTT. It specifies CASTKTSDFTDTQYF.

The rearrangement uses TRBV30 and TRBJ1-1; D is unresolved. Germline CDR1 reads GTSNPN; CDR2 reads SVGIG (reference sequence). The CDR3 runs to 15 residues. Trimming took 5 bases from V and 3 from J, leaving 19 bases between them. Here the CDR3 reads CAWSEDPQRYTEAFF. CDR3 bases: TGTGCCTGGTCCGAGGACCCCCAGAGGTACACTGAAGCTTTCTTT.

This clonotype was seen ten or more times. This chain joins TRBV4-3 and TRBJ2-5, with TRBD2 matching over 9 bases. The CDR3 has 17 residues. CDR1 and CDR2 (germline): LGHNA, YSLEER. V trimming: 2 bases; J trimming: 4 bases; junction bases outside the gene matches: 11. For the CDR3, the DNA is TGCGCCAGCAGCCAACTATTAGCGGGGGCGCCGTTAGAGACCCAGTACTTC. This codes for CASSQLLAGAPLETQYF.

This clonotype was seen many times. V and J are TRBV18 and TRBJ2-7, with D tentatively TRBD2 (5 bases). The V end lost 3 bases, the J end lost 6 bases, and 15 bases lay between the germline ends. Looked up from germline, CDR1 is KGHSH and CDR2 is LQKENI. There are 14 residues in the CDR3. CDR3 residues: CASSPGVTLGEQYF. CDR3 in DNA: TGTGCCAGCTCACCCGGGGTGACGCTAGGCGAGCAGTACTTC.

This clonotype has a count of ten or more. V and J are TRBV5-1 and TRBJ2-5; perhaps D is TRBD1 or TRBD2 (5 bases each). The CDR3 is 14 residues long. Germline V gene sequence: CDR1 SGHRS, CDR2 YFSETQ. Trimming removed 2 bases at V and 4 bases at J, with 12 bases between. In DNA form, the CDR3 reads TGCGCCAGCAGCTTTACGGGACCCACAGAGACCCAGTACTTC. Translated, it gives CASSFTGPTETQYF.

In its sample, this clonotype was seen many times. The gene calls are TRBV3-1 and TRBJ2-5, with 8 bases matching TRBD2. Per the germline V gene, CDR1 is LGHDT and CDR2 is YNNKEL (reference sequence). The junction had 6 bases not matched to a gene; V was cut back by 2 bases and J by 4 bases. CDR3 length: 15 residues. DNA for the CDR3: TGTGCCAGCAGCCAACCGGGGGGGCCCACAGAGACCCAGTACTTC. Amino acids: CASSQPGGPTETQYF.

This clonotype was recorded many times. This sequence joins TRBV11-3 and TRBJ2-7, with D maybe TRBD1 (6 bases). The CDR3 loop spans 13 amino acids. Germline assignment: CDR1 SGHNT and CDR2 YENEEA. Deletions cut 1 base from V and 2 bases from J, with 6 bases between. DNA of the CDR3: TGTGCCAGCAGCTTAGGGACAGCCTACGAGCAGTACTTC. Translated, it gives CASSLGTAYEQYF.

This clonotype was seen a handful of times. The genes are TRBV9 and TRBJ2-7; the match to TRBD2 covers 9 bases. Trimming cost V 6 bases and J 2 bases; bases outside gene matches: 6. This CDR3 contains 14 residues. CDR1 is SGDLS, CDR2 YYNGEE, per germline. The CDR3 loop is CASNPGGRAYEQYF. The CDR3, as DNA: TGTGCCAGCAACCCTGGCGGGAGGGCCTACGAGCAGTACTTC.

The V gene is TRBV7-2, the J gene TRBJ2-5; D gene ambiguous. The length of the CDR3 is 13 residues. V lost 1 base to trimming and J lost 5 bases, with 8 bases between them. Germline V lookup: CDR1 SGHTA, CDR2 FQGNSA. The CDR3 coding sequence is TGTGCCAGCAGCTTAGATGGCAGTGAGACCCAGTACTTC. Protein: CASSLDGSETQYF.

At least ten counts were recorded for this clonotype. The V call is TRBV24-1, the J call TRBJ2-2; D ambiguous. V dropped 12 bases and J dropped 3 bases, with 13 bases sitting between them. In germline, CDR1 is KGHDR, CDR2 SFDVKD. The CDR3 is 13 amino acids. The DNA of the CDR3 is TGTGCCGTAAGAGAAACTTACACCGGGGAGCTGTTTTTT. It yields the protein CAVRETYTGELFF.